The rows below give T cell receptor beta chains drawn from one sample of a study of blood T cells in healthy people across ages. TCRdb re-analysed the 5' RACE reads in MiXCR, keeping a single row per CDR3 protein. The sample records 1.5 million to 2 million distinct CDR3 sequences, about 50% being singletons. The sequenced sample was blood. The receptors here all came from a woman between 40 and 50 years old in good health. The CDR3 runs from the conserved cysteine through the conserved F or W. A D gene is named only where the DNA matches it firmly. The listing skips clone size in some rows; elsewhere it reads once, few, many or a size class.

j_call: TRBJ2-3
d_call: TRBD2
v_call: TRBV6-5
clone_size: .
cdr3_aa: CASSYSTSWADTQYF
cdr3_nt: TGTGCCAGCAGTTACTCGACTAGCTGGGCAGATACGCAGTATTTT

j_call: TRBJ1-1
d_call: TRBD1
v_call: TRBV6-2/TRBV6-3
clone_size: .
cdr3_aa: CASSPMTGRTEAFF
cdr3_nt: TGTGCCAGCAGCCCGATGACAGGGCGCACTGAAGCTTTCTTT

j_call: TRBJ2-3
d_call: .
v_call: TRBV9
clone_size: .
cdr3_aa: CASSEMVDTQYF
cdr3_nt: TGTGCCAGCAGTGAGATGGTAGATACGCAGTATTTT

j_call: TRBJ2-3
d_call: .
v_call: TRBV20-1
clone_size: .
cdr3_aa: CSAVEATDTQYF
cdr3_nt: TGCAGTGCCGTCGAGGCCACAGATACGCAGTATTTT

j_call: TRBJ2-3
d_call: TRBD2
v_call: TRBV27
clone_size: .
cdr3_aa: CASSSPRRGSTDTQYF
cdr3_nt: TGTGCCAGCAGTTCCCCCCGGCGGGGGTCCACAGATACGCAGTATTTT

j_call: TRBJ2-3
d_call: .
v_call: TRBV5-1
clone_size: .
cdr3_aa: CASSLMTRGADTQYF
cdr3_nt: TGCGCCAGCAGCTTGATGACAAGGGGGGCAGATACGCAGTATTTT

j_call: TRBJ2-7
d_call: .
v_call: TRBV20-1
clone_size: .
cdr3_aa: CSAGRGVFPYEQYF
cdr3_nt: TGCAGTGCCGGTCGTGGGGTATTCCCCTACGAGCAGTACTTC

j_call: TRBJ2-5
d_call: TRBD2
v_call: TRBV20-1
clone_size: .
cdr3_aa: CSARVLGGSQETQYF
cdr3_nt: TGCAGTGCTAGAGTATTGGGCGGGAGCCAAGAGACCCAGTACTTC

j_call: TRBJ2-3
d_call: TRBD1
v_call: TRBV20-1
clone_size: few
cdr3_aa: CSASRQGAGDTQYF
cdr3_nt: TGCAGTGCTAGCCGCCAGGGGGCTGGAGATACGCAGTATTTT

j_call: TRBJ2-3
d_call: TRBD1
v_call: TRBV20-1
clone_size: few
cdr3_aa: CSARDRWKGPDTQYF
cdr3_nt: TGCAGTGCTAGGGACAGGTGGAAGGGGCCAGATACGCAGTATTTT

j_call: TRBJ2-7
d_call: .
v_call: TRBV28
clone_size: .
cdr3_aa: CASSFVGQGKGNEQYF
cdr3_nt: TGTGCCAGCAGTTTTGTTGGGCAGGGGAAGGGCAATGAGCAGTACTTC

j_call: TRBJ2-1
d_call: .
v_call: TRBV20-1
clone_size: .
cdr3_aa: CSATGLSQGNEQFF
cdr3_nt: TGCAGTGCTACCGGACTGTCCCAGGGCAATGAGCAGTTCTTC

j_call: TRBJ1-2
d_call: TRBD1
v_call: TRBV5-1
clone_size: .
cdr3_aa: CASSLWQGATRSYGYTF
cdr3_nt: TGCGCCAGCAGCTTGTGGCAGGGGGCGACACGGTCCTATGGCTACACCTTC

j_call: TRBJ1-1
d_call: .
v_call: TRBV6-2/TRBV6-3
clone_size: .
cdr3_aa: CASSYSPVEAFF
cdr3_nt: TGTGCCAGCAGTTATTCACCTGTTGAAGCTTTCTTT

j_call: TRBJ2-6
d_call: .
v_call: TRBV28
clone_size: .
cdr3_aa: CASSLLISSGANVLTF
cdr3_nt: TGTGCCAGCAGTTTATTGATTAGCTCTGGGGCCAACGTCCTGACTTTC

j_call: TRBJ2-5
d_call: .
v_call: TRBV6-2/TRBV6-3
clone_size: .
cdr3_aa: CASSFVKGRGTQETQYF
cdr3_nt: TGTGCCAGCAGTTTCGTAAAGGGACGGGGGACCCAAGAGACCCAGTACTTC

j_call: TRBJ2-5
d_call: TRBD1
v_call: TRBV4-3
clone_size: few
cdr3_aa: CASSQVQGAAETQYF
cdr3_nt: TGCGCCAGCAGCCAAGTTCAGGGGGCCGCGGAGACCCAGTACTTC

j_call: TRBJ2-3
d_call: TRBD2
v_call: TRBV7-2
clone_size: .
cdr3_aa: CASSLVLAGDTTTDTQYF
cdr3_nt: TGTGCCAGCAGCTTAGTACTAGCGGGGGACACCACAACAGATACGCAGTATTTT

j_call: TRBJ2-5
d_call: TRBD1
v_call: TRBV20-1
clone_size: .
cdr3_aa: CSANRDRGLGETQYF
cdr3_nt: TGCAGTGCTAATAGGGACAGGGGGCTCGGCGAGACCCAGTACTTC

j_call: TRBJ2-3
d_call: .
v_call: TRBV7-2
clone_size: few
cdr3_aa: CASSTQAAESHTDTQYF
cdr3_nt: TGTGCCAGCAGCACACAGGCTGCGGAGTCCCACACAGATACGCAGTATTTT

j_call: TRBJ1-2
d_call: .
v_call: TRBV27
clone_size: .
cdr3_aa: CASSLGPDPSSYGYTF
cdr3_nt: TGTGCCAGCAGTTTAGGACCGGACCCGTCAAGTTATGGCTACACCTTC

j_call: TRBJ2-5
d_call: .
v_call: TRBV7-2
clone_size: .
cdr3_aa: CASSRDHQETQYF
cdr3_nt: TGTGCCAGCAGCCGGGACCACCAAGAGACCCAGTACTTC

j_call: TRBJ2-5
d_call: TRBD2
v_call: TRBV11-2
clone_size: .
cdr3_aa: CASSQSGGALETQYF
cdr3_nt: TGTGCCAGCAGCCAGAGCGGGGGGGCTCTGGAGACCCAGTACTTC

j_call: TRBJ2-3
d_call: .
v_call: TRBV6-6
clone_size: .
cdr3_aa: CASSYSPGEDTQYF
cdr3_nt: TGTGCCAGCAGTTACTCTCCGGGTGAGGATACGCAGTATTTT

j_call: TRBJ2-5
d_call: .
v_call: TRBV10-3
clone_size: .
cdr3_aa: CAISTGEETQYF
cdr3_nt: TGTGCCATCAGTACGGGGGAAGAGACCCAGTACTTC

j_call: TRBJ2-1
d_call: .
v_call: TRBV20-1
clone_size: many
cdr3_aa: CSASSVKTYNEQFF
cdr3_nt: TGCAGTGCTAGTTCGGTAAAGACCTACAATGAGCAGTTCTTC

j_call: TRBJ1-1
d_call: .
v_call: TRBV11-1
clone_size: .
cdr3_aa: CASSRGGEDTEAFF
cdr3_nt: TGTGCCAGCAGCCGCGGGGGTGAAGACACTGAAGCTTTCTTT

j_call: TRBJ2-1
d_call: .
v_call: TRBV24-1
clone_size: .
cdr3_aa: CATSDLQRVGEQFF
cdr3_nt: TGTGCCACCAGTGATTTGCAGCGAGTAGGGGAGCAGTTCTTC

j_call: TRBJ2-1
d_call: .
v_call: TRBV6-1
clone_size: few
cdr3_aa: CASSVLPSSYNEQFF
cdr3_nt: TGTGCCAGCAGTGTTCTGCCGAGCTCCTACAATGAGCAGTTCTTC

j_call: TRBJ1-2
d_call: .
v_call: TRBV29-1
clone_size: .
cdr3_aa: CSVLNQGLDGYTF
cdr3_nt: TGCAGCGTCCTCAACCAGGGGTTGGATGGCTACACCTTC

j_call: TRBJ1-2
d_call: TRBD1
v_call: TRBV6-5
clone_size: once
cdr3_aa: CASSPVWTGYNYGYTF
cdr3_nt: TGTGCCAGCAGTCCGGTTTGGACAGGGTATAACTATGGCTACACCTTC

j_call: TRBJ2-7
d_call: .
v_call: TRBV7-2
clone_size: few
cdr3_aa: CASSSPIRGITYEQYF
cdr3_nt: TGTGCCAGCAGCTCCCCCATCCGGGGGATTACCTACGAGCAGTACTTC

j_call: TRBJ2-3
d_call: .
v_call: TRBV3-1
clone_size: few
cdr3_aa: CASSQEGELAGDTDTQYF
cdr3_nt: TGTGCCAGCAGCCAAGAAGGAGAACTAGCAGGGGACACAGATACGCAGTATTTT

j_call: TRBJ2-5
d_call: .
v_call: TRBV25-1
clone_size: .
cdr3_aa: CASSEYAGFDEQYF
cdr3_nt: TGTGCCAGCAGTGAATATGCAGGGTTCGATGAGCAGTACTTC

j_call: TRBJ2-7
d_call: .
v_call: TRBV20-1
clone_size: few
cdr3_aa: CSARAVDEQYF
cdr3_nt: TGCAGTGCTAGAGCCGTAGACGAGCAGTACTTC

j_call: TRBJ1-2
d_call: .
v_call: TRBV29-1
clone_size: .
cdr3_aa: CSVDWGKGPNYGYTF
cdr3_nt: TGCAGCGTTGATTGGGGAAAGGGCCCTAACTATGGCTACACCTTC